This T cell receptor beta chain came from a study of shared clonotypes between healthy human individuals. Findings and limits, study-wide: Clonotypes that were shared across a few donors made up about 4.5% of naive CD4 clonotypes.

Donors, healthy HIV-negative adults, lacked recent acute infections or vaccinations. Sequencing used immunoSEQ multiplex PCR; TCRdb keeps in-frame clones, though not all of them. The data show around 990,000 clones, 60% to 80% seen once. Points on this clone: Its specificity is unknown.

V shed 6 bases and J shed 3 bases, with 15 bases lying between them. The CDR3 spans 14 residues. The germline V gene has CDR1 MNHEY and CDR2 SMNVEV (reference sequence). The TCR sequence derives from a man aged 18 to 30 in good health. Some clones in this sample may be carry-over from other donors' samples. The chain joins TRBV27 to TRBJ2-7; D gene unclear. The sample consisted of memory CD4+ T cells from PBMCs. The subset is: CD45RA-negative fraction. CDR3 sequence reads: CASSPPPPSYEQYF. For the CDR3, the DNA is TGTGCCAGCAGCCCTCCGCCCCCTAGCTACGAGCAGTACTTC.